This T cell receptor (beta chain) was documented in a study of cytomegalovirus exposure and HLA in healthy donors. Study-level points and caveats: Under in vitro conditions, a few CMV-associated chains were confirmed as specific for CMV antigens. Most TCR sequences were rare, but some public TCRs occurred in many donors. According to the study, roughly 160 TCR beta chains were cytomegalovirus-associated.

Assay used: immunoSEQ multiplex PCR; TCRdb lists only in-frame clones, some missing. This table has about 130,000 clones, about nine tenths appearing once. The V gene's germline CDR1 is SNHLY and CDR2 FYNNEI. The CDR3 covers 15 residues. V shed 6 bases and J 5 bases; nucleotides not matched to a gene: 9. The table lists this clone with a count of one. As yet, its antigen is unknown. The receptor was derived from a man aged 25 to 40 in good health and CMV-seronegative. Sequenced input: PBMCs. This chain links TRBV2 with TRBJ2-2; 7 bases are a match to TRBD2. Here the CDR3 reads CASSEIPGGTGELFF. CDR3 nucleotides: TGTGCCAGCAGCGAAATTCCCGGGGGGACCGGGGAGCTGTTTTTT.